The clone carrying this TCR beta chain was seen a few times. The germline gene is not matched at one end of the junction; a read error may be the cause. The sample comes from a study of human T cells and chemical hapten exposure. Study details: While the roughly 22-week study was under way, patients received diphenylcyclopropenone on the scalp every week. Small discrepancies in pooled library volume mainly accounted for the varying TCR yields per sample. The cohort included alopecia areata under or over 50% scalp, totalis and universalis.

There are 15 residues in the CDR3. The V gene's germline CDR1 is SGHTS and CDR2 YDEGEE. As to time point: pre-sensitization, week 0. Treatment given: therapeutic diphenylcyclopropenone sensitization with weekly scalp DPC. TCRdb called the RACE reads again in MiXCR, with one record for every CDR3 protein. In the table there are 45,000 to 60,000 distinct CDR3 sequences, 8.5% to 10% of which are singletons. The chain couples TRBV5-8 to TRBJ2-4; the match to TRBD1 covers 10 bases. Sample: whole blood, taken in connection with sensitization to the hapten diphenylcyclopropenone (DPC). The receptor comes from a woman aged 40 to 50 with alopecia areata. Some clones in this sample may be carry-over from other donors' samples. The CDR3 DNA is TGTGCCGGCAGACGACAGGGGGCGCTTAAGAACATTCAGTACTTC. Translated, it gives CAGRRQGALKNIQYF.